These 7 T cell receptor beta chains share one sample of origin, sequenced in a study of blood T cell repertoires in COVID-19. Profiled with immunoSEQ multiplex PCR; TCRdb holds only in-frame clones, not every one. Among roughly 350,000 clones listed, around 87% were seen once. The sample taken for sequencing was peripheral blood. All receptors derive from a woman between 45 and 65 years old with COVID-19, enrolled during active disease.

For the CDR3, the DNA is TGTGCCTGGAGTGTACGGACAGGGGCCGGGGAGCTGTTTTTT. Its protein product is CAWSVRTGAGELFF. The chain recombines TRBV30 with TRBJ2-2; 9 bases are a match to TRBD1. With V trimmed by 0 bases and J by 6 bases, 2 bases remained unmatched. Germline V gene lookup returns CDR1 GTSNPN and CDR2 SVGIG (reference sequence). This CDR3 spans 14 amino acids.

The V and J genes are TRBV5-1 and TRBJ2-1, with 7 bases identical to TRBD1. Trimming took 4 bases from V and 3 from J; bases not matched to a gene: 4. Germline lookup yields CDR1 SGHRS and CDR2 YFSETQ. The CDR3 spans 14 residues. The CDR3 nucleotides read TGCGCCAGCAGCATTGGACAGGTCTACAATGAGCAGTTCTTC. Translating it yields CASSIGQVYNEQFF.

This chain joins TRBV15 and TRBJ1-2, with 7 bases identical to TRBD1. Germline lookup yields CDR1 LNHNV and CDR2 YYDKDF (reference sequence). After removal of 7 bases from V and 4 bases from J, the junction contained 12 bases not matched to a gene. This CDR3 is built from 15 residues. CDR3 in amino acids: CATNPEGDRAYGYTF. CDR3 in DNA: TGTGCCACCAACCCGGAGGGAGACAGGGCCTATGGCTACACCTTC.

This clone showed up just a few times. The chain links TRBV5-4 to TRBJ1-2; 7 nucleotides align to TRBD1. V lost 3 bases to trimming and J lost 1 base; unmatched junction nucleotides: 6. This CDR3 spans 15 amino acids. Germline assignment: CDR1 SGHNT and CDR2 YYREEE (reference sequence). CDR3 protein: CASSYATGINYGYTF. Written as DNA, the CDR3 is TGTGCCAGCAGCTACGCGACAGGGATTAACTATGGCTACACCTTC.

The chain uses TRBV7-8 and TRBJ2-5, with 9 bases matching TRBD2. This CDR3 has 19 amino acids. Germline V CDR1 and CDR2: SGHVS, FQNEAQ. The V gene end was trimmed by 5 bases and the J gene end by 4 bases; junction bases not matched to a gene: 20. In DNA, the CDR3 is TGTGCCAGCAGCCCGCACCAAGGTATAGCGGGAGTTACCGGAGAGACCCAGTACTTC. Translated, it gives CASSPHQGIAGVTGETQYF.

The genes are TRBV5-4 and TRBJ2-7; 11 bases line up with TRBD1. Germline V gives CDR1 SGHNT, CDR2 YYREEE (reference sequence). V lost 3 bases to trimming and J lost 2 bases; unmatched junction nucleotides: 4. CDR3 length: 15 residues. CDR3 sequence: CASSSGQGVTYEQYF. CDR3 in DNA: TGTGCCAGCAGCTCGGGACAGGGGGTAACCTACGAGCAGTACTTC.

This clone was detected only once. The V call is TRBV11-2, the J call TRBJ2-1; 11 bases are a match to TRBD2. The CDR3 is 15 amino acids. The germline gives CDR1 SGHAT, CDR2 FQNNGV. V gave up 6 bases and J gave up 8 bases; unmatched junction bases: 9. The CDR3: CASRTTSGSLDEQFF. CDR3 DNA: TGTGCCAGCAGAACAACTAGCGGGAGTTTAGATGAGCAGTTCTTC.